Each of the 22 T cell receptor beta chains below was sequenced from the same sample in a study of vaccination and CD4 T cells after COVID-19. Noted treatment: approximately 11-day PBMC culture with coronavirus spike peptide pools or control peptides (ViraFEST assay). No antigen is known for these receptors. Cultured CD4+ T-cell DNA underwent Oncomine TCR Beta short-read sequencing. TCRdb analysed the PCR reads with MiXCR anew, one entry per CDR3 protein. Altogether tens of thousands of distinct CDR3 sequences are present, 70% being singletons, with the ten largest covering around 8.1%. Sequenced input: CD4+ T cells from blood, cultured in vitro. These receptors were taken from a human donor who had recovered from COVID-19.

This chain joins TRBV20-1 and TRBJ1-3, with D maybe TRBD1 (5 bases). CDR1 and CDR2 from the germline V gene are DFQATT and SNEGSKA (reference sequence). CDR3 length: 16 residues. V was cut by 5 bases and J by 2 bases, with 19 bases left in between. The CDR3 bases are TGCAGTGCTGGAGTTCAGGGTAATGCGGCTGGAAACACCATATATTTT. This gives the protein CSAGVQGNAAGNTIYF.

This clonotype has just a few counts. V is TRBV7-8 and J is TRBJ1-5; 7 positions agree with TRBD1. V trimming: 5 bases; J trimming: 3 bases; junction bases outside the gene matches: 4. Germline loops: CDR1 SGHVS, CDR2 FQNEAQ. The CDR3 has 14 amino acids. CDR3 nucleotide sequence: TGTGCCAGCAGCCTAGACAGGGACAATCAGCCCCAGCATTTT. Protein product: CASSLDRDNQPQHF.

V usage is TRBV10-2 and J usage is TRBJ2-3; tentatively, D is TRBD2 (6 bases). CDR3 length: 16 amino acids. The germline V gene has CDR1 WSHSY and CDR2 SAAADI. Trimming shortened V by 7 bases and J by 0 bases, and 17 bases separated the two germline ends. The chain's CDR3 is CASTLPGTGSTDTQYF. For the CDR3, the DNA is TGCGCCAGCACCCTCCCCGGGACTGGGAGCACAGATACGCAGTATTTT.

The chain uses TRBV6-7 and TRBJ2-2; D perhaps matches TRBD2 (5 bases). TRBV6-7 qualifies as an ORF whose function is uncertain. This CDR3 contains 18 residues. V gave up 0 bases and J gave up 0 bases, with 14 bases separating them. CDR3: CASSYSPEDYANTGELFF. The CDR3 region has the DNA TGTGCCAGCAGTTACTCCCCAGAAGACTACGCGAACACCGGGGAGCTGTTTTTT.

This clonotype appeared a few times. The J gene is TRBJ1-1, the V gene TRBV7-3; D gene ambiguous. The CDR3 consists of 13 residues. Trimming left V 0 bases short and J 1 base short, with 3 bases between. Germline assignment: CDR1 SGHTA and CDR2 FQGTGA. The CDR3 DNA follows: TGTGCCAGCAGCTTAACCAGGAACACTGAAGCTTTCTTT. As protein: CASSLTRNTEAFF.

The rearrangement uses TRBV20-1 and TRBJ1-5; D is uncertain. This CDR3 contains 15 residues. V was shortened by 3 bases and J by 6 bases, with 18 bases between the two germline ends. CDR1 is DFQATT, CDR2 SNEGSKA, per germline (reference sequence). The CDR3 reads CSARGREGGFQPQHF. CDR3 bases: TGCAGTGCTAGGGGTAGGGAGGGTGGTTTTCAGCCCCAGCATTTT.

The chain carries TRBV20-1 and TRBJ2-5; perhaps TRBD2 as D (5 bases). The V gene's germline CDR1 is DFQATT and CDR2 SNEGSKA (reference sequence). Between the trimmed V and J ends, which lost 2 bases and 0 bases, there was a span of 13 bases. This CDR3 is built from 15 residues. CDR3 nucleotides: TGCAGTGCTAGACCTGAGACGGGGTACCAAGAGACCCAGTACTTC. Translating gives CSARPETGYQETQYF.

The chain joins TRBV7-2 to TRBJ1-1; 11 bases align to TRBD1. The CDR3 contains 14 residues. Germline loops: CDR1 SGHTA, CDR2 FQGNSA. The V segment lost 3 bases and the J segment 4 bases; nucleotides outside the gene matches: 1. CDR3 sequence (DNA): TGTGCCAGCAGCTTGGACAGGGGGCGCACTGAAGCTTTCTTT. Translating gives CASSLDRGRTEAFF.

The rearrangement joins TRBV20-1 to TRBJ2-3, with unresolved D. Germline lookup yields CDR1 DFQATT and CDR2 SNEGSKA (reference sequence). The CDR3 totals 13 residues. V lost 4 bases to trimming and J lost 3 bases, with 11 bases between them. Here the CDR3 DNA reads TGCAGTGCTACCAGGCGTGTGACAGATACGCAGTATTTT. Translated: CSATRRVTDTQYF.

This clonotype was seen more than once but under ten times. The V and J genes are TRBV6-5 and TRBJ1-5; D is ambiguous. Germline loops: CDR1 MNHEY, CDR2 SVGAGI. The CDR3 has 14 amino acids. Trimming took 2 bases from V and 3 from J, leaving 8 bases between them. CDR3 in DNA: TGTGCCAGCAGTTACGGCCAGAACAATCAGCCCCAGCATTTT. Amino acids: CASSYGQNNQPQHF.

Here the CDR3 reads CSATGLAGRTDTQYF. CDR3 coding DNA: TGCAGTGCTACCGGACTAGCGGGACGTACAGATACGCAGTATTTT. The chain combines TRBV20-1 with TRBJ2-3; 12 bases are shared with TRBD2. The CDR3 length is 15 residues. With V trimmed by 4 bases and J by 3 bases, 5 bases remained unmatched. Germline V lookup: CDR1 DFQATT, CDR2 SNEGSKA (reference sequence).

The sample holds a few counts of this clonotype. The chain carries TRBV15 and TRBJ1-1; TRBD1 agrees at 7 bases. V was pared by 5 bases and J by 0 bases, with 9 bases of the junction left unmatched. The germline gives CDR1 LNHNV, CDR2 YYDKDF (reference sequence). The CDR3 length is 16 residues. CDR3 coding DNA: TGTGCCACCAGCGGACCCGGGACAGCCTTGAACACTGAAGCTTTCTTT. This encodes CATSGPGTALNTEAFF.

CDR3 residues: CASSRGGLQETQYF. The CDR3 bases are TGTGCCAGCAGCCGAGGGGGGCTCCAAGAGACCCAGTACTTC. V gene TRBV7-8 combines with J gene TRBJ2-5; perhaps D is TRBD1 or TRBD2 (6 bases each). The CDR3 extends over 14 amino acids. The V end lost 5 bases, the J end lost 1 base, and 11 bases lay between the germline ends. The V gene's germline CDR1 is SGHVS and CDR2 FQNEAQ.

V usage is TRBV7-9 and J usage is TRBJ1-3; D not resolved. Germline CDR1 is SEHNR and CDR2 is FQNEAQ (reference sequence). The CDR3 runs 13 residues. Trimming left V 3 bases short and J 1 base short, with 4 bases between. The chain's CDR3 is CASSLSSGNTIYF. CDR3 bases: TGTGCCAGCAGCTTGTCTTCTGGAAACACCATATATTTT.

The rearrangement uses TRBV7-3 and TRBJ1-1; D ambiguous. V was cut by 5 bases and J by 0 bases, with 7 bases left in between. Looked up from germline, CDR1 is SGHTA and CDR2 is FQGTGA. CDR3 length equals 13 residues. The CDR3 DNA is TGTGCCAGCAGCCTACAGCTGAACACTGAAGCTTTCTTT. It yields the protein CASSLQLNTEAFF.

The V call is TRBV6-2 or TRBV6-3, the J call TRBJ2-1; 7 positions agree with TRBD2. V shed 0 bases, J shed 6 bases, and the junction held 11 bases outside the gene matches. This CDR3 spans 17 amino acids. CDR1 MNHEY and CDR2 SVGEGT come from the germline V gene. The CDR3 reads CASSYSSWTGGRNEQFF. The CDR3 DNA sequence: TGTGCCAGCAGTTACTCGAGTTGGACGGGGGGTCGCAATGAGCAGTTCTTC.

CDR3 residues: CASSLLGRVGDGYTF. The CDR3 DNA reads as TGTGCCAGCAGCCTTCTCGGGCGAGTGGGGGATGGCTACACCTTC. This chain links TRBV5-4 with TRBJ1-2; a weak D match, TRBD1 (5 bases). V was trimmed by 4 bases and J by 6 bases, leaving 19 bases between them. Germline V gene data show CDR1 as SGHNT and CDR2 as YYREEE (reference sequence). The CDR3 has 15 residues. Complete variable domain (other parts from reference TRBV5-4 and TRBJ1-2): ETGVTQSPTHLIKTRGQQVTLRCSSQSGHNTVSWYQQALGQGPQFIFQYYREEENGRGNFPPRFSGLQFPNYSSELNVNALELDDSALYLCASSLLGRVGDGYTFGSGTRLTVV.

The rearrangement uses TRBV28 and TRBJ1-5; no clear D gene. The V gene's germline CDR1 is MDHEN and CDR2 SYDVKM. CDR3 length: 14 residues. Trimming shortened V by 4 bases and J by 1 base, and 8 bases separated the two germline ends. CDR3 bases: TGTGCCAGCAGTTCGCCTGGGAGCAATCAGCCCCAGCATTTT. Translating it yields CASSSPGSNQPQHF.

This sequence joins TRBV15 and TRBJ2-5; the D is unclear. With 5 bases removed from V and 5 bases from J, the gap between germline ends came to 18 bases. The germline V gene encodes CDR1 LNHNV and CDR2 YYDKDF (reference sequence). The CDR3 has 15 residues. This chain's CDR3 is CATSRSRAEAETQYF. For the CDR3, the DNA is TGTGCCACCAGCCGATCCCGGGCCGAGGCCGAGACCCAGTACTTC. Looking up the rest from reference TRBV15 and TRBJ2-5 gives the full variable domain: DAMVIQNPRYQVTQFGKPVTLSCSQTLNHNVMYWYQQKSSQAPKLLFHYYDKDFNNEADTPDNFQSRRPNTSFCFLDIRSPGLGDTAMYLCATSRSRAEAETQYFGPGTRLLVL.

The rearrangement joins TRBV2 to TRBJ1-5; D is unresolved. V dropped 5 bases and J dropped 7 bases, with 9 bases sitting between them. CDR3 length: 12 amino acids. CDR1 SNHLY and CDR2 FYNNEI come from the germline V gene. For the CDR3, the DNA is TGTGCCAGCAGTCCGGGGAACCAGCCCCAGCATTTT. Its translation is CASSPGNQPQHF.

In this sample, this clonotype turned up a few times. This chain joins TRBV15 and TRBJ1-5, with 8 bases matching TRBD1. CDR3 length: 19 amino acids. The trim removed 2 bases at V and 2 bases at J, leaving 14 bases unmatched. Germline lookup yields CDR1 LNHNV and CDR2 YYDKDF (reference sequence). CDR3 region: CATSRSMRQGAFGNQPQHF. The CDR3 DNA reads TGTGCCACCAGCAGAAGCATGCGTCAGGGGGCGTTCGGCAATCAGCCCCAGCATTTT.

V gene TRBV7-2 combines with J gene TRBJ1-2, with TRBD1 matching over 8 bases. Germline CDR1 is SGHTA and CDR2 is FQGNSA. J lost 7 bases, V lost 6 bases, and 4 bases had no gene match. CDR3 length: 12 residues. CDR3 region: CASSPTGGGYTF. The CDR3 nucleotides are TGTGCCAGCAGTCCTACAGGGGGTGGCTACACCTTC.